This T cell receptor beta chain was sequenced during a study of cytomegalovirus exposure and HLA in healthy donors (dated by TCRdb to about 2017). Describing the broader study: An earlier analysis of 587 of the donors reported about 300 Gb of sequence data and around 100 million unique TCR beta sequences obtained from approximately 180 million T cells. The study aimed to test whether cataloging public T cell receptors could reveal signatures of past pathogen exposure. On average, 235,054 unique TCR beta nucleotide sequences were sequenced per donor among a few hundred genotyped donors of the cohort, with roughly 18% of those sequences being non-productive. Rather than using new phenotypic data, the later analysis identified candidate immune exposures from TCR beta sequences and from how often those sequences occurred across donors. To decide whether each TCR beta V gene segment behaved as functional or pseudogenic, an earlier analysis of nearly 600 of the donors relied on high-throughput TCR beta sequencing. A separate validation cohort of more than 100 different subjects was used in addition to the roughly 670-subject first cohort. Around 330 gigabases of sequencing data and roughly 80 million unique TCR sequences made up an early release that covered fewer than 650 HLA-typed donors. All discovery cohort repertoires had been generated using a single sequencing platform. Typing coverage differed by locus: A, B, C, DRB1 and DQB1 were typed in about 629-630 donors, DQA1 in roughly 510, DPA1 in around 610, and DPB1 in about 450. In a later genetic analysis, genome-wide SNP genotypes for about 60% of the 666 donors were used, and that subset was treated as a discovery cohort. Using immunosequencing, the study profiled T cell repertoires from about 650 subjects and related those repertoires to cytomegalovirus serostatus. A later analysis re-examined previously published TCR beta repertoires from about 700 donors and added high-resolution HLA genotyping to investigate patterns of TCR occurrence. Roughly 5 DR-DQ haplotypes were handled as single units for association and clustering, since linkage in the cohort was strong. The genetic ancestry cluster associated with self-reported Caucasian donors included approximately 85% of the 398 genotyped donors. Both class I and class II loci were covered by HLA typing, at four-digit resolution. To predict cytomegalovirus infection status, the study combined high-throughput TCR immunosequencing, statistical association of individual TCRs with disease status, and machine learning. Donor age, sex, ethnicity and CMV serostatus were compiled alongside the repertoire data. Overall study results and their limits: Compared with equally common non-associated chains, HLA-associated TCR beta chains in a later analysis were more clonally expanded and had lower generation probabilities. In an earlier analysis of more than 450 of the donors, most TCR beta V segments were observed in productive rearrangements about 87% or about 30% of the time, broadly matching IMGT annotations. Most TCR sequences were observed very rarely across donors, whereas some public TCRs were present in many individuals. The 87-base-pair reads could not distinguish some IMGT-functional V segments, including TRBV6-2 and TRBV6-3, so those segments were excluded. In a later genetic analysis, a missense DCLRE1C variant was associated with V-gene and J-gene trimming of TCR beta chains, and the association was replicated in an independent cohort. According to a later analysis, parvovirus B19, influenza, CMV and Epstein-Barr virus appeared linked to several top co-occurrence clusters. The study gave a list of under 200 TCR beta chains associated with cytomegalovirus. This cohort had only TCR beta chains sequenced, and the lack of alpha or paired-chain data limited which features could be detected. A further reported finding was that TCR beta sequences accurately predicted the HLA-A and HLA-B alleles for most subjects in the first cohort. Linkage disequilibrium might explain the correlated functional status among segregating V segments, but an unknown experimental factor could not be ruled out. When HLA alleles, especially DR and DQ, strongly co-occurred, attributing TCR associations to individual alleles was difficult. Because some donors lacked HLA typing at each locus, the association tests relied only on the typed subset. According to a later analysis, most CMV-associated TCR beta chains appeared to be HLA-restricted, and the HLA associations seemed to be driven largely by CMV exposure. The sequencing pipeline was judged likely to have produced a cluster of highly shared sequence variants as a technical artifact. Because counts were too low, some 17 rarely observed V segments, including chromosome 9 orphons, were excluded from the earlier analysis of several hundred of the donors. Sequencing depth was assumed to be roughly uniform across donors in the presence/absence analyses, though that assumption may not hold. At a false discovery rate of 0.05, a later analysis linked about 16,000 TCR beta sequences to specific HLA alleles. A later analysis found that TCR association rates varied across HLA loci, with DRB1 alleles showing the most associated TCRs and HLA-C alleles the fewest. The only immune exposure information available for the cohort was CMV serostatus. A later genetic analysis reported fewer N-insertions in productive TCRs among donors in an Asian-associated ancestry cluster than the roughly 720-donor mean. The classifier was reported to diagnose cytomegalovirus status with high specificity and sensitivity in both the original and validation cohorts. It was suggested by the authors that the approach could potentially be generalized to other disease states and immunological phenotypes. In vitro tests confirmed that a few of the cytomegalovirus-associated TCR beta chains recognize cytomegalovirus antigens.

The library was built by means of the immunoSEQ multiplex PCR assay. For the multiplex PCR, a mixture combining 60 forward primers for TCR Vbeta segments and 13 reverse primers for TCR Jbeta segments was used. The CDR3 region of rearranged TCR beta genes was amplified from genomic DNA with a multiplex PCR assay. The amplified TCR beta libraries were sequenced on the Illumina HiSeq System as 87-base-pair reads. The original pipeline was this. A later analysis tallied roughly 80 million unique TCR beta chains across the 666 repertoires, and roughly 11 million of those chains were shared by two or more donors. Raw reads were error-corrected and collapsed into unique sequences with a nearest-neighbor algorithm that merged closely related sequences to remove PCR and sequencing errors. To assign V, D and J gene segments, CDR3 sequences were aligned to IMGT reference sequences. For a sequence to be retained, a match of at least six nucleotides was required to both a V gene segment and a J gene segment. Rearrangements were called productive when the CDR3 lacked stop codons and stayed in frame with V and J; all others were non-productive. CDR3 was defined according to IMGT convention as the region running from the second conserved V-encoded cysteine to the conserved J-encoded phenylalanine. Sequences without an unambiguous match to a single V gene segment were excluded from the earlier analysis of about 600 of the donors. An earlier analysis of 587 of the donors classified V segments as functional when productive rearrangements were above 56.7% and as segregating when the standard deviation between donors was above 5%. To diagnose cytomegalovirus status from the catalog of TCR beta chain sequences, a statistical classification framework was built. V and J gene assignment, in a later analysis, came from comparing TCR nucleotide sequences with IMGT/GENE-DB human TR gene sequences. The TCRdist pipeline was used in a later analysis to assign CDR3 sequences and most-parsimonious VDJ recombination scenarios. In a later analysis, each TCR beta chain was defined by its CDR3 amino acid sequence together with its V-gene family, and reads lacking a unique V-gene family were excluded. To address suspected cross-contamination and a sequencing artifact, a later analysis removed 550 to 750 highly shared, low-generation-probability nucleotide sequences. For each public chain, a later analysis derived a clonal expansion index from normalized ranks of inferred template counts within each repertoire. In a later analysis, generation probabilities were computed using a VDJ recombination model fitted to out-of-frame rearrangements, and the results were checked against IGoR. In a later analysis, TCR-TCR, TCR-HLA and TCR-CMV co-occurrence was scored with hypergeometric tests, and a repertoire-size bias correction was applied to TCR pairs. In a later analysis, false discovery rates were estimated by permuting HLA or CMV assignments 20 times. In a later analysis, co-occurring TCRs were grouped with DBSCAN, and TCRdist sequence similarity was added when clustering was performed within HLA-allele-positive subsets. Repertoires with fewer than 30,000 or more than 120,000 public chains, plus five repertoires with anomalous nucleotide sharing, were excluded from co-occurrence clustering. In TCRdb, the immuneACCESS table is reduced to in-frame sequences with V and J assigned. These tables do not hold every clone; where another copy was compared, an unresolved V gene accounts for under half, and the others remain unexplained. V and J calls and clone size are those listed in that table; D and trimming were worked out from the DNA. This sample is represented by fewer than 150,000 clones; 80% of them were singletons. The ten largest account for over 4% of the sample.

The CDR1 and CDR2 encoded by the germline V gene are SGDLS and YYNGEE. V ends up 3 bases short and J 6 bases short, with an unmatched junction base count of 7. From the cysteine up to the phenylalanine, the CDR3 has a length of 16 residues. Here the CDR3 DNA is all that survives: 48 bases in frame from base 1. The cohort was made up of about 670 healthy bone marrow donors. All cohort members were sampled while nominally healthy, although unrecorded immune exposures were likely present. Of the approximately 670 cohort members, 250 to 300 had positive CMV serostatus and roughly 330 had negative CMV serostatus, and CMV serostatus was not recorded for the donor. Every donor gave a peripheral blood sample, and the peripheral blood mononuclear cells from that sample were used for TCR beta sequencing. The Qiagen DNeasy Blood Extraction Kit was used to extract genomic DNA from the blood cell samples. Details on this clone: The target of this receptor is not known. No clone much larger than this one lies a single base away; base qualities are absent.

The sequenced sample consisted of PBMCs. In this chain, TRBV9 is recombined with TRBJ2-2; TRBD2 agrees with 11 junctional bases. The clonotype comes from a man aged 25 to 45 in good health. The DNA is as follows: TGTGCCAGCAGCGGTAGCGGGAGGGGGGATCCCGGGGAGCTGTTTTTT. The resulting protein is CASSGSGRGDPGELFF.